This is a list of T cell receptor beta chains from one sample in a study of cytomegalovirus exposure and HLA in healthy donors. The table came from immunoSEQ multiplex PCR; TCRdb's copy has only in-frame clones and leaves some out. This sample yields 120,000 to 150,000 clones, of which under 70% are seen a single time; 6.5% belongs to the top ten. The sample was PBMCs. The source is a woman in her sixties in good health and CMV-seronegative. Each CDR3 is given without its conserved first and last residue. The D gene is left open where the match is weak.

v_gene	j_gene	d_gene	CDR3aa
TRBV7-2	TRBJ1-6	.	ASSVFKSGSPLH
TRBV10-3	TRBJ1-2	.	AIMGSLGVINYGYT
TRBV7-6	TRBJ2-1	TRBD2	ASSLEDWRGLAGNGQF
TRBV7-2	TRBJ1-2	.	ASSAQGSYGYT
TRBV10-3	TRBJ1-1	TRBD1	AISSGQGVLNTEAF
TRBV4-1	TRBJ2-3	TRBD1	ASSLDRGYDTQY
TRBV5-4	TRBJ1-2	.	ASSLGGGQHGGYT
TRBV2	TRBJ1-4	.	ASSERGAANEKLF
TRBV27	TRBJ1-1	.	ASTRAGITEAF
TRBV27	TRBJ2-1	TRBD2	AAAYRLAGGRNEQF
TRBV7-9	TRBJ2-5	.	ASSSLDRKETQY
TRBV5-4	TRBJ1-2	.	ASREGAPVLSGGYT
TRBV29-1	TRBJ2-1	.	SARTEYNEQF
TRBV5-4	TRBJ2-5	.	ASSLARGLETQY
TRBV28	TRBJ2-3	.	ASSYSTDTQY
TRBV2	TRBJ2-1	.	ASSRVSPPYNEQF
TRBV6-5	TRBJ1-5	.	ASSSLDRNQPQH
TRBV5-1	TRBJ1-2	.	ASSLEMGRPADGYT
TRBV19	TRBJ1-1	.	ASRHGQAF
TRBV15	TRBJ1-1	.	ATSRAGTVNTEAF
TRBV7-9	TRBJ2-2	TRBD1	ASSPAGTGGITGELF
TRBV7-2	TRBJ2-5	.	ASSPWGGGETQY